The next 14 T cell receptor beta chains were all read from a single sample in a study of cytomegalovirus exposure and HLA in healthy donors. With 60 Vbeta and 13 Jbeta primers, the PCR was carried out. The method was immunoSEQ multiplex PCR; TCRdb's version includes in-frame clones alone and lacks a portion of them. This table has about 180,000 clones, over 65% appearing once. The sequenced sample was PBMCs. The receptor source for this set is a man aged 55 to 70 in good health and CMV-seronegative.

The CDR3 protein is CASSLPAVSGANVLTF. The CDR3 bases are TGTGCCAGCAGCTTACCTGCGGTTTCTGGGGCCAACGTCCTGACTTTC. The rearrangement joins TRBV7-2 to TRBJ2-6; D remains ambiguous. The CDR3 extends over 16 amino acids. With 2 bases removed from V and 1 base from J, the gap between germline ends came to 9 bases. Germline CDR1 is SGHTA and CDR2 is FQGNSA.

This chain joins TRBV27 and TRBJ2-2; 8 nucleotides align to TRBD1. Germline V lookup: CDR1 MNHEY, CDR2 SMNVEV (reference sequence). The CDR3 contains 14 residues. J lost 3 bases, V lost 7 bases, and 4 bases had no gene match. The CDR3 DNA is TGTGCCAGCATGCGACAGGGGTACACCGGGGAGCTGTTTTTT. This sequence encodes CASMRQGYTGELFF.

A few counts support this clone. DNA for the CDR3: TGTGCCACCAGCAGAGACTACCGGGACAGGGGGAAAGCTTTCTTT. Translating gives CATSRDYRDRGKAFF. The chain has TRBV15 and TRBJ1-1; TRBD1 aligns across 11 bases. With V trimmed by 0 bases and J by 9 bases, 6 bases remained unmatched. CDR3 length equals 15 residues. CDR1 is LNHNV, CDR2 YYDKDF, per germline (reference sequence).

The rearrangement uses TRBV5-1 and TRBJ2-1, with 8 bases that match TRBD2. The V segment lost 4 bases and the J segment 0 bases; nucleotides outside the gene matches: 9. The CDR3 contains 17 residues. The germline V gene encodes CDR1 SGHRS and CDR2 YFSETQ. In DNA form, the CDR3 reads TGCGCCAGCAGCCGCGGTTCCGGGGGGGCCTCCTACAATGAGCAGTTCTTC. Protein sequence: CASSRGSGGASYNEQFF. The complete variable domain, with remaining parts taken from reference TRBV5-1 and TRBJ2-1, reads KAGVTQTPRYLIKTRGQQVTLSCSPISGHRSVSWYQQTPGQGLQFLFEYFSETQRNKGNFPGRFSGRQFSNSRSEMNVSTLELGDSALYLCASSRGSGGASYNEQFFGPGTRLTVL.

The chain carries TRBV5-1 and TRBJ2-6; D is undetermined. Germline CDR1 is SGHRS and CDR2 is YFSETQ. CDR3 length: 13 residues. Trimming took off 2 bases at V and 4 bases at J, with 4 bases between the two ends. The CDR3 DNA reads TGCGCCAGCAGCTTCGGGGGGGCCAACGTCCTGACTTTC. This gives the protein CASSFGGANVLTF.

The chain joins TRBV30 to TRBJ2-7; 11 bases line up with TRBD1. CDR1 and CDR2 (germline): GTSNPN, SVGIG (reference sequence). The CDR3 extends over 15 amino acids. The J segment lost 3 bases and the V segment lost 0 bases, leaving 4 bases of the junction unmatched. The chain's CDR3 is CAWSVGQGAYYEQYF. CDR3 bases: TGTGCCTGGAGTGTAGGACAGGGGGCTTACTACGAGCAGTACTTC.

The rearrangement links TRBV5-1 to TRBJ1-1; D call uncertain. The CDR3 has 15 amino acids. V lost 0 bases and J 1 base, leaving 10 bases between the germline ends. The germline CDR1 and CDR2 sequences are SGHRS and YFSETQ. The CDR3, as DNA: TGCGCCAGCAGCTTGGCCGCAGGAAAGAACACTGAAGCTTTCTTT. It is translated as CASSLAAGKNTEAFF.

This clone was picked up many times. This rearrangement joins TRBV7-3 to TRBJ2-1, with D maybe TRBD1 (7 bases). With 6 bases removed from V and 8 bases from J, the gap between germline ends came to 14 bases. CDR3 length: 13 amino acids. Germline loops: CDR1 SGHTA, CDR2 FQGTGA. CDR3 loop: CASSTGASDEQFF. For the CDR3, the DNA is TGTGCCAGCAGTACAGGGGCTAGCGATGAGCAGTTCTTC.

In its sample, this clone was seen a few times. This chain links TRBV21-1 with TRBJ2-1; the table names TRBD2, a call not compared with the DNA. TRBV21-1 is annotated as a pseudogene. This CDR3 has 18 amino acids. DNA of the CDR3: TGTGCCAGCAGCAAAGGGGGTAGGGTAGCGGGAGTCTACAATGAGCAGTTCTTC. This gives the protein CASSKGGRVAGVYNEQFF.

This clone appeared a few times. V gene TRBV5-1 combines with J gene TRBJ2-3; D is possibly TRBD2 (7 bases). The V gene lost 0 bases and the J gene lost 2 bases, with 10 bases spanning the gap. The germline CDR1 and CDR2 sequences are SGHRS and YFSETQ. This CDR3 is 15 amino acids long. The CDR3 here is CASSLVGGLTDTQYF. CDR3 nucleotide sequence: TGCGCCAGCAGCTTGGTGGGGGGGCTCACAGATACGCAGTATTTT. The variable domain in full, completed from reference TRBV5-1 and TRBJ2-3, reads KAGVTQTPRYLIKTRGQQVTLSCSPISGHRSVSWYQQTPGQGLQFLFEYFSETQRNKGNFPGRFSGRQFSNSRSEMNVSTLELGDSALYLCASSLVGGLTDTQYFGPGTRLTVL.

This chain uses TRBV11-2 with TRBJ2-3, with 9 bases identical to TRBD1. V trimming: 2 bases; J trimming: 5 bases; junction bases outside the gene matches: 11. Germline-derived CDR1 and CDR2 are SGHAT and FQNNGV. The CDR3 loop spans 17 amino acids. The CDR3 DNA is TGTGCCAGCAGCTTACGAACCCCGGGACAGGGCATAGATACGCAGTATTTT. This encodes CASSLRTPGQGIDTQYF.

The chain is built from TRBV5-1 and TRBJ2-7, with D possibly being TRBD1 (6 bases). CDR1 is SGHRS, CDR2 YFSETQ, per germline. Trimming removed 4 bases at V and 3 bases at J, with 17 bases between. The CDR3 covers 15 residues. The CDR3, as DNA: TGCGCCAGCAGCGCAATACAGGGCCCCCTCTACGAGCAGTACTTC. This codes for CASSAIQGPLYEQYF.

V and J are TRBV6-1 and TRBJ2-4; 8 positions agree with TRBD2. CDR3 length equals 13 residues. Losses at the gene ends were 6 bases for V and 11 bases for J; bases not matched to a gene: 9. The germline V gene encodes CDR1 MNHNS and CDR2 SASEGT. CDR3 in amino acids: CASSPGLAGLQYF. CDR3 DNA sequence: TGTGCCAGCAGCCCTGGACTAGCTGGGCTTCAGTACTTC.

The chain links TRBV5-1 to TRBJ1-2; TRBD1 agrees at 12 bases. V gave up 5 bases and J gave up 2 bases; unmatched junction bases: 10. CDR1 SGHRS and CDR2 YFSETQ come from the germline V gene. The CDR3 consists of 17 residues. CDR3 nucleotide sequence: TGCGCCAGCAGGGAGGCCGGGACAGGGGGCGCCAACTATGGCTACACCTTC. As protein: CASREAGTGGANYGYTF.